The text below deals with one T cell receptor beta chain. Its antigen is undetermined. During the collection period, no donor immune events like infections were recorded. The sample originates from a study of identifying expanded T cells in peripheral blood. Study findings and constraints: Differentially abundant clones: 0.95 to 1.5 between replicates, 16.4 at about two weeks, 19 at four. Across healthy donors, higher total template counts meant significantly greater two-week count variance.

This CDR3 comprises 15 residues. The V gene's germline CDR1 is SEHNR and CDR2 FQNEAQ (reference sequence). Deletions cut 0 bases from V and 7 bases from J, with 13 bases between. TCRdb keeps only in-frame clones here, not all; method: immunoSEQ multiplex PCR. The profile shows under 110,000 clones, roughly 89% of them singletons. The sequence was collected from a person aged 18 to 75 in good health. V gene TRBV7-9 combines with J gene TRBJ2-1; possibly TRBD1 for D (7 bases). The sequenced sample was blood. CDR3 amino acids: CASSLAATGTNEQFF. DNA of the CDR3: TGTGCCAGCAGCTTAGCGGCGACAGGGACTAATGAGCAGTTCTTC.